Listed below are T cell receptor beta chains from one sample, sequenced in a study of T cell responses to AZD1222 COVID-19 vaccine. Produced via immunoSEQ multiplex PCR; TCRdb's table is partial and in-frame only. This repertoire shows 180,000 or so clones, just over 90% found once; its top ten account for approximately 1.7%. The sample was peripheral blood, taken 28 days after the second AZD1222 dose. Receptors were obtained from an adult who received the AZD1222 COVID-19 vaccine. CDR3s include the opening cysteine and the closing phenylalanine or tryptophan. Fields, in order: D gene, clone size, V gene, J gene, CDR3 protein, CDR3 DNA. D genes are given only for firm matches. Not every row has a clone size; where given, it reads once, few, many or a size class.

TRBD2	NA	TRBV13	TRBJ2-3	CASSSDHGLAGPDTQYF	TGTGCCAGCAGCTCAGACCATGGACTAGCGGGGCCAGATACGCAGTATTTT
NA	once	TRBV11-2	TRBJ2-7	CASSPGVGKAGIEQYF	TGTGCCAGCAGCCCAGGGGTTGGAAAAGCGGGGATCGAGCAGTACTTC
NA	NA	TRBV11-2	TRBJ2-1	CASSLGGGTRIHEQFF	TGTGCCAGCAGCTTAGGTGGGGGGACAAGGATTCATGAGCAGTTCTTC
NA	NA	TRBV3-1/TRBV3-2	TRBJ2-2	CASSQVRGAGELFF	TGTGCCAGCAGCCAAGTTCGGGGAGCCGGGGAGCTGTTTTTT
NA	once	TRBV10-1	TRBJ1-2	CASSESRSGGNYGYTF	TGCGCCAGCAGTGAGTCAAGGTCAGGCGGTAACTATGGCTACACCTTC
NA	NA	TRBV12-3/TRBV12-4	TRBJ2-5	CASSGLRETQYF	TGTGCCAGCAGTGGTTTAAGGGAGACCCAGTACTTC
NA	NA	TRBV7-2	TRBJ2-1	CASSFFGGSSYNEQFF	TGTGCCAGCAGCTTTTTCGGCGGCTCCTCCTACAATGAGCAGTTCTTC
NA	NA	TRBV9	TRBJ2-3	CASSVKSAVLTDTQYF	TGTGCCAGCAGCGTTAAATCGGCGGTCCTCACAGATACGCAGTATTTT
NA	NA	TRBV4-1	TRBJ2-5	CASSPNDRQETQYF	TGCGCCAGCAGCCCAAACGACAGGCAAGAGACCCAGTACTTC
NA	NA	TRBV10-2	TRBJ1-5	CASREGGSNQPQHF	TGCGCCAGCAGGGAGGGTGGAAGCAATCAGCCCCAGCATTTT
NA	NA	TRBV9	TRBJ1-2	CASSVATRGYGYTF	TGTGCCAGCAGCGTAGCTACAAGGGGCTATGGCTACACCTTC
NA	NA	TRBV10-3	TRBJ1-4	CAISRDATNEKLFF	TGTGCCATCAGTCGGGATGCAACTAATGAAAAACTGTTTTTT
NA	NA	TRBV5-1	TRBJ2-2	CASSLGARANTGELFF	TGCGCCAGCAGCTTGGGGGCCAGGGCGAACACCGGGGAGCTGTTTTTT
NA	once	TRBV10-2	TRBJ1-5	CASRLHSNQPQHF	TGCGCCAGCAGACTGCATAGCAATCAGCCCCAGCATTTT
NA	NA	TRBV19	TRBJ1-1	CATTYAATGHTEAFF	TGTGCCACAACCTATGCGGCTACAGGGCACACTGAAGCTTTCTTT
NA	NA	TRBV5-1	TRBJ2-1	CASSLTSHSPGANEQFF	TGCGCCAGCAGCTTGACTAGTCACAGCCCTGGGGCCAATGAGCAGTTCTTC
NA	NA	TRBV2	TRBJ1-1	CASSERWGYTEAFF	TGTGCCAGCAGTGAAAGATGGGGCTACACTGAAGCTTTCTTT
NA	NA	TRBV4-2	TRBJ1-4	CASSQDRAYGATNEKLFF	TGTGCCAGCAGCCAAGATAGGGCGTACGGGGCAACTAATGAAAAACTGTTTTTT
NA	NA	TRBV30	TRBJ2-7	CAWSPSFYEQYF	TGTGCCTGGAGTCCTTCTTTCTACGAGCAGTACTTC
TRBD2	NA	TRBV19	TRBJ2-7	CASSRTSGNYEQYF	TGTGCCAGTAGCCGGACTAGCGGAAACTACGAGCAGTACTTC
NA	NA	TRBV7-2	TRBJ2-7	CASSPLPVGSYEQYF	TGTGCCAGCAGCCCCCTCCCTGTTGGGTCCTACGAGCAGTACTTC
NA	NA	TRBV4-2	TRBJ1-2	CASRQTSGRVGGYTF	TGTGCCAGCAGGCAGACCTCTGGTAGGGTCGGAGGCTACACCTTC
NA	NA	TRBV27	TRBJ2-7	CASSSRQRTSEQYF	TGTGCCAGCAGTTCGAGGCAGAGAACCAGCGAGCAGTACTTC
NA	NA	TRBV18	TRBJ1-1	CASSPRGVGGNTEAFF	TGTGCCAGCTCACCAAGGGGGGTCGGTGGGAACACTGAAGCTTTCTTT